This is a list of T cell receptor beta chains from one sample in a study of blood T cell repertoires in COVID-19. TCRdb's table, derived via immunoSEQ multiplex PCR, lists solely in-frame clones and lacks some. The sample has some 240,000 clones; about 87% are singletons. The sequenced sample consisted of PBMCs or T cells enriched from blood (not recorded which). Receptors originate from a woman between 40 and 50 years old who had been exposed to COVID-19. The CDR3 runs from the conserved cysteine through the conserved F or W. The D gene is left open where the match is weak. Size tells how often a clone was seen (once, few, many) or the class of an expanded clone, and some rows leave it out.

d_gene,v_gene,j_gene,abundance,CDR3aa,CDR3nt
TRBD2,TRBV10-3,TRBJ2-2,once,CAISARAGVAGELFF,TGTGCCATCAGTGCCAGGGCGGGAGTCGCCGGGGAGCTGTTTTTT
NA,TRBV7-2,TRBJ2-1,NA,CASSLGGDEQFF,TGTGCCAGCAGCTTAGGGGGGGATGAGCAGTTCTTC
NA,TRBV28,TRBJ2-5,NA,CASSGPTTSLHEETQYF,TGTGCCAGCAGTGGACCAACTACTAGCTTACATGAAGAGACCCAGTACTTC
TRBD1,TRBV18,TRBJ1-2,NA,CASSPSSGPRGDGYTF,TGTGCCAGCTCACCTTCCTCCGGACCCAGGGGGGATGGCTACACCTTC
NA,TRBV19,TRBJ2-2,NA,CASSSYQGYTGELFF,TGTGCCAGTAGTTCGTATCAGGGGTACACCGGGGAGCTGTTTTTT
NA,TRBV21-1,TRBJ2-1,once,CASSISSRSSYNEQFF,TGTGCCAGCAGCATATCTTCGAGGAGCTCCTACAATGAGCAGTTCTTC
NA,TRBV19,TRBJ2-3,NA,CASSSSITQYF,TGTGCCAGTTCCTCCAGTATTACGCAGTATTTT
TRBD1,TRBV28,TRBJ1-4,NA,CASSWDPGQGLNEKLFF,TGTGCCAGCAGTTGGGATCCGGGACAGGGCCTTAATGAAAAACTGTTTTTT
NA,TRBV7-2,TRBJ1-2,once,CASSRTPYGYTF,TGTGCCAGCAGTCGGACACCCTATGGCTACACCTTC
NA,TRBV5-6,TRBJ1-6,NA,CASSLGGTTESSPLHF,TGTGCCAGCTCCCTCGGGGGGACAACCGAAAGTTCACCCCTCCACTTT
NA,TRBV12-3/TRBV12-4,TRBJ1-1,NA,CASSLSRNTEAFF,TGTGCCAGCAGTTTGTCGAGAAACACTGAAGCTTTCTTT
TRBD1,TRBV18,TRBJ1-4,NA,CASSPTPIRQGEGEKLFF,TGTGCCAGCTCACCGACGCCCATAAGACAGGGCGAGGGAGAAAAACTGTTTTTT
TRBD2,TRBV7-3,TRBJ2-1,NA,CASSLTSGGAFEQFF,TGTGCCAGCAGCTTAACCAGCGGGGGGGCCTTTGAGCAGTTCTTC
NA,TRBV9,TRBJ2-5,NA,CASSVGRGAGETQYF,TGTGCCAGCAGCGTAGGACGTGGGGCCGGAGAGACCCAGTACTTC
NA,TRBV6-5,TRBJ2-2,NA,CASSPSRAGELFF,TGTGCCAGCTCCCCTTCGAGGGCCGGGGAGCTGTTTTTT
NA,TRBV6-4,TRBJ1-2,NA,CASSFRSGYGYTF,TGTGCCAGCAGTTTTAGGTCGGGCTATGGCTACACCTTC
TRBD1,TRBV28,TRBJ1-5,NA,CASSPGQGGVLFTQPQHF,TGTGCCAGCAGTCCCGGACAGGGGGGTGTCTTGTTCACTCAGCCCCAGCATTTT
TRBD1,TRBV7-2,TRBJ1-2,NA,CASSLTGEEGYTF,TGTGCCAGCAGCCTCACAGGGGAGGAGGGCTACACCTTC
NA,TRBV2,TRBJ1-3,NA,CASSEWGPSSGNTIYF,TGTGCCAGCAGTGAATGGGGCCCCTCCTCTGGAAACACCATATATTTT
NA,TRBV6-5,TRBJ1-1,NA,CASSYSAVFEHEAFF,TGTGCCAGCAGTTACTCAGCTGTATTTGAGCACGAAGCTTTCTTT
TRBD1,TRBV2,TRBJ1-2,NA,CASRLDRGGGYGYTF,TGTGCCAGCAGACTCGACAGGGGAGGGGGCTATGGCTACACCTTC
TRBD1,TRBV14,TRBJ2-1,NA,CASSRQGMGDEQFF,TGTGCCAGCAGCCGACAGGGGATGGGAGATGAGCAGTTCTTC
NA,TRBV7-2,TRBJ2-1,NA,CASSRGNSYNEQFF,TGTGCCAGCAGCCGGGGTAACTCCTACAATGAGCAGTTCTTC
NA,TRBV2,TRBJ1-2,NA,CASSESGNYGYTF,TGTGCCAGCAGTGAGTCAGGCAACTATGGCTACACCTTC
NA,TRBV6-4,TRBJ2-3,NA,CASSVSGTDTQYF,TGTGCCAGCAGTGTTAGCGGCACAGATACGCAGTATTTT
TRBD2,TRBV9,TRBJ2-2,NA,CASSVSLRLATGELFF,TGTGCCAGCAGCGTCTCCCTGCGACTAGCCACCGGGGAGCTGTTTTTT
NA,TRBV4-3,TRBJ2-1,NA,CASSQEEQKMLDYNEQFF,TGCGCCAGCAGCCAAGAGGAACAGAAAATGTTGGATTACAATGAGCAGTTCTTC
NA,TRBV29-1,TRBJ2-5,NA,CSVEDWQSPETQYF,TGCAGCGTTGAAGATTGGCAGTCTCCGGAGACCCAGTACTTC
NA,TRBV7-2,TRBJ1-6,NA,CASSLSSSSYNSPLHF,TGTGCCAGCAGCTTAAGCTCGAGCTCCTATAATTCACCCCTCCACTTT
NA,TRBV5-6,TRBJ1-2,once,CASSSDFYGYTF,TGTGCCAGCAGCAGCGACTTCTATGGCTACACCTTC
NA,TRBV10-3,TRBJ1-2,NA,CAISEGGYGFGYTF,TGTGCCATCAGTGAGGGAGGGTATGGGTTTGGCTACACCTTC
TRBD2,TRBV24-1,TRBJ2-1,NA,CATSEGLAGLNEQFF,TGTGCCACCAGTGAAGGACTAGCGGGCCTCAATGAGCAGTTCTTC